Sequencing of this T cell receptor (beta chain) was carried out in a study of blood T cell repertoires in COVID-19. V lost 6 bases, J lost 6 bases, and 15 bases lay in between. Per the germline V gene, CDR1 is MDHEN and CDR2 is SYDVKM. The CDR3 runs 13 residues. Seattle researchers signed up patients amid active infection and tracked them longitudinally. Assay: immunoSEQ multiplex PCR; the TCRdb copy retains only in-frame clones and omits some. The repertoire holds about 200,000 clones, with 88% as singletons. The chain employs TRBV28 and TRBJ2-7; TRBD1 might be the D (5 bases). The sample was peripheral blood. The clonotype comes from a man in his fifties with COVID-19, enrolled during active disease. The DNA of the CDR3 is TGTGCCAGCAGACCCGGACACCCACGCGAGCAGTACTTC. Translating it yields CASRPGHPREQYF.